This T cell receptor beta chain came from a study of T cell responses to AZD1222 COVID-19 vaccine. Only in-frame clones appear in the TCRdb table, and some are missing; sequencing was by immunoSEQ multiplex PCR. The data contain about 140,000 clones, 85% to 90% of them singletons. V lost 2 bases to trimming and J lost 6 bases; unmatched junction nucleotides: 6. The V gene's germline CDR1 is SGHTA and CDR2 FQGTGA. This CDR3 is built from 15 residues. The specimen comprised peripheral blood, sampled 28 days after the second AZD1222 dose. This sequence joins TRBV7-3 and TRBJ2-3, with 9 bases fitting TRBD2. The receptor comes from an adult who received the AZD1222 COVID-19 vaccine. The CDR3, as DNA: TGTGCCAGCAGCTTAGGGACTAGCCCCCGGGATACGCAGTATTTT. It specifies CASSLGTSPRDTQYF.